This paragraph covers one TCR beta chain sequence. Its specificity is unknown. Other nucleotide sequences in the sample specify the same CDR3. Germline loops: CDR1 ENHRY, CDR2 SYGVKD. The V and J ends lost 3 bases and 13 bases respectively, with 19 bases between them. The CDR3 length is 15 residues. Time point denoted: baseline pretreatment blood. Documented treatment: 15 Gy SBRT to primary tumor, nephrectomy 4 weeks later. Radiation-treated patients gave blood at baseline, week 2 and week 4. Profiled with immunoSEQ multiplex PCR; TCRdb holds only in-frame clones, not every one. The sample lists some 110,000 clones; approximately 80% were seen once. The data stem from a study of radiation and T cells in renal cell carcinoma. Study at large: Nephrectomy followed 15 Gy stereotactic body radiation by 4 weeks.

Study findings and constraints: Top tumor clonotypes rose in blood 2 weeks post-radiation, then contracted.

The sample in question was blood, obtained from a patient whose treatment included radiotherapy and nephrectomy. The genes are TRBV10-3 and TRBJ1-6; D remains unclear. The TCR was taken from a woman in her fifties or sixties with renal cell carcinoma. CDR3 sequence reads: CAISEEPARGSPLHF. The CDR3 coding sequence is TGTGCCATCAGTGAAGAACCGGCTAGAGGGTCGCCCCTCCACTTT.